This T cell receptor (beta chain) was sequenced for a study of blood T cell repertoires in COVID-19. The wider study: Sites across the United States, Italy and Spain contributed samples from acute and convalescent COVID-19.

The CDR3 runs 15 residues. Germline V CDR1 and CDR2: SEHNR, FQNEAQ (reference sequence). Trimming removed 5 bases from V and 8 bases from J; junction bases left unmatched: 8. Method: immunoSEQ multiplex PCR; TCRdb's copy keeps in-frame clones and lacks some. The repertoire holds around 220,000 clones, about 90% seen once, with 1.9% in the top ten. This receptor was obtained from a middle-aged man with active or convalescent COVID-19. Sequencing input: peripheral blood. The chain combines TRBV7-9 with TRBJ1-4, with TRBD1 matching 10 bases. CDR3 bases: TGTGCCAGCAGCCCTCGGACAGGGGGTTTAGAAAAACTGTTTTTT. Amino acid sequence: CASSPRTGGLEKLFF.